The rows below give T cell receptor beta chains drawn from one sample of a study of shared clonotypes between healthy human individuals. Measured with immunoSEQ multiplex PCR; TCRdb has only the in-frame clones, and not every one. Seen here are roughly 1,500,000 clones, around 98.5% observed once, and the top ten hold roughly 0.36%. The sample comprised naive CD4+ T cells sorted from blood. Receptors originate from a man in his thirties or forties in good health. CDR3s include the opening cysteine and the closing phenylalanine or tryptophan. Clone size is given for some rows only: seen once, a few or many times, or a class if the clone is expanded.

TRBV5-1,NA,13,TRBJ2-7,CASSLERRNEQYF
TRBV29-1,NA,15,TRBJ2-3,CSVDLDGRASDTQYF
TRBV4-1,NA,15,TRBJ2-5,CASSRSTSGTETQYF
TRBV10-3,NA,16,TRBJ2-7,CAISVRTSGRSYEQYF
TRBV28,NA,15,TRBJ1-5,CASSPGESGSQPQHF
TRBV18,NA,17,TRBJ1-3,CASSPLQGRNSGNTIYF
TRBV14,NA,21,TRBJ2-3,CASSQVRGLAGFRWGTDTQYF
TRBV5-1,NA,14,TRBJ2-2,CASSSGPNTGELFF
TRBV7-2,NA,14,TRBJ1-5,CASSEGQGNQPQHF
TRBV10-1,NA,15,TRBJ2-1,CASTPGTGGYNEQFF
TRBV13,NA,11,TRBJ2-1,CASSSGTKQFF
TRBV19,NA,11,TRBJ1-5,CASSTGRAQHF
TRBV28,NA,15,TRBJ1-2,CASMEWDREIQGYTF
TRBV11-2,NA,14,TRBJ2-7,CASSLVRRAYEQYF
TRBV27,NA,16,TRBJ1-2,CASSFNRGGVGYGYTF
TRBV9,NA,16,TRBJ2-7,CASSPAGQGAIYEQYF
TRBV7-6,NA,14,TRBJ2-5,CASRTNEAVETQYF
TRBV5-1,NA,14,TRBJ2-1,CASSPQAGTNEQFF
TRBV18,NA,13,TRBJ1-1,CASSHNSGQGAFF
TRBV28,NA,12,TRBJ1-5,CASSLVYQPQHF
TRBV7-9,NA,8,TRBJ1-1,CASSNAFF
TRBV27,NA,15,TRBJ2-7,CASSSLGTVSYEQYF
TRBV5-5,NA,15,TRBJ2-2,CASSSGTTNTGELFF
TRBV5-4,NA,14,TRBJ1-1,CASSLRGPFTEAFF
TRBV15,NA,15,TRBJ1-1,CATSRGMTGGTEAFF
TRBV5-1,NA,14,TRBJ1-3,CASSPESSGNTIYF
TRBV28,NA,12,TRBJ2-7,CASSPTPPEWYF
TRBV18,NA,13,TRBJ2-2,CASSPPATGELFF
TRBV7-8,NA,15,TRBJ2-1,CASSTRQGGHNEQFF
TRBV27,NA,13,TRBJ2-7,CASSGAGRDEQYF
TRBV7-6,NA,14,TRBJ2-5,CASSLEFRAETQYF
TRBV30,NA,14,TRBJ1-5,CAWSVLSRTQPQHF
TRBV27,NA,17,TRBJ2-1,CASSPTGRLAGGNEQFF
TRBV27,NA,14,TRBJ1-2,CASSIDRGNYGYTF
TRBV6-5,NA,13,TRBJ1-5,CASRYRADQPQHF
TRBV28,NA,14,TRBJ2-5,CASSEAAGTETQYF
TRBV18,NA,14,TRBJ1-1,CASSPLRMNTEAFF
TRBV27,NA,12,TRBJ1-4,CASSLMGGKLFF
TRBV27,NA,17,TRBJ2-4,CASSLHSGRSAKNIQYF
TRBV14,NA,13,TRBJ2-7,CASSQVRQAQQYF
TRBV11-2,NA,17,TRBJ2-3,CASSLDGTSGGTDTQYF
TRBV28,NA,17,TRBJ1-1,CASSLDGRVPMNTEAFF
TRBV9,NA,14,TRBJ2-5,CASSVGGGLETQYF
TRBV10-3,NA,14,TRBJ1-5,CAISGDRTNQPQHF
TRBV11-2,once,13,TRBJ2-3,CASSPPNTDTQYF
TRBV7-9,NA,15,TRBJ2-6,CASSRKAAGANVLTF
TRBV7-9,NA,17,TRBJ2-5,CASSLVRELLVGETQYF
TRBV27,NA,15,TRBJ2-1,CASTPRSGTYNEQFF
TRBV7-9,NA,15,TRBJ2-1,CASRLSGLKGGEQFF
TRBV4-2,NA,12,TRBJ2-1,CASSRDFAPQFF
TRBV2,NA,13,TRBJ1-1,CASKVDSGTEAFF
TRBV6-5,NA,13,TRBJ2-7,CASSFTLGNKQYF
TRBV18,once,15,TRBJ2-5,CASSPPGQGEETQYF
TRBV27,NA,18,TRBJ2-1,CASSLSPPLAGGSIEQFF
TRBV4-2,NA,16,TRBJ2-5,CASSLHTSGRSVTQYF
TRBV19,NA,12,TRBJ1-2,CASSADRYGYTF